This T cell receptor (beta chain) was retrieved from a study of beta chain features in type 1 diabetes. General study points: Patients' naive, central memory and regulatory TCRB repertoires appeared more alike than those of healthy donors. A potential influence of HLA type upon TCRB rearrangement remained unresolved herein. When Type 1 diabetes patients were examined, their TCRB CDR3s proved moderately but significantly shorter in all four CD4+ subsets.

Based on CD45RO/CCR7/CD25/CD127/CD95/CD27, CD4+ regulatory, stem cell-like memory, naive and central memory cells were sorted. Purity of each sorted population was above 98%. Expressed TCRB transcripts were sequenced, since all the RNA that had been isolated was reverse transcribed. Clones were sequenced by immunoSEQ multiplex PCR, and TCRdb holds only the in-frame ones, with some missing. This sample yields 130,000 to 150,000 clones, of which about 12% are seen a single time; 1.3% belongs to the top ten. This clone was found a few times. Its antigen is not identified. The CDR3 is 15 residues long. Trimming shortened V by 5 bases and J by 4 bases, and 16 bases separated the two germline ends. Germline assignment: CDR1 LGHNA and CDR2 YNFKEQ.

The specimen sequenced was central memory CD4+ T cells from blood. The receptor was isolated from a man aged 18 to 29 with type 1 diabetes. This chain links TRBV4-2 with TRBJ2-3; D gene unclear. The CDR3 here is CASSFSGGGADTQYF. CDR3 DNA: TGTGCCAGCAGCTTCTCGGGCGGCGGCGCAGATACGCAGTATTTT.